This TCR beta chain was identified during a study of blood T cell repertoires in COVID-19. TCRdb's table, derived via immunoSEQ multiplex PCR, lists solely in-frame clones and lacks some. The table records about 52,000 clones, around 85% of them present only once. This CDR3 contains 13 residues. V was clipped by 8 bases and J by 3 bases; unmatched bases: 1. The TCR sequence derives from an elderly woman with COVID-19, enrolled during active disease. The chain couples TRBV12-3 or TRBV12-4 to TRBJ2-3, with 11 bases matching TRBD2. The specimen was peripheral blood. CDR3 nucleotides: TGTGCCAGCTGGACTAGCGGGACAGATACGCAGTATTTT. Translation: CASWTSGTDTQYF.